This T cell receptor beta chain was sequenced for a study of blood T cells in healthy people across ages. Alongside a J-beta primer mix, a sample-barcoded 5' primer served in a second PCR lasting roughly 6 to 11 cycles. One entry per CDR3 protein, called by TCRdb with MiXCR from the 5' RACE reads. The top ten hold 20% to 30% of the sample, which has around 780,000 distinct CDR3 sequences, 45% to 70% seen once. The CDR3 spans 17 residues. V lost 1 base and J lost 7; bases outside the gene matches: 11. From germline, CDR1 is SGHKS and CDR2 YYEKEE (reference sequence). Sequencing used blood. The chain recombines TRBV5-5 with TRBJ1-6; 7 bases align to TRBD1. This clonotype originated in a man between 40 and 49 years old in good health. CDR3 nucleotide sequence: TGTGCCAGCAGCTTGTTGGCTGGACAGGCCGACAATTCACCCCTCCACTTT. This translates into CASSLLAGQADNSPLHF.